The clone carrying this T cell receptor beta chain has a count of ten or more. Its antigen is not known. MiXCR was run by TCRdb on the reads, yielding one entry per CDR3 protein. The sample has 86,000 or so distinct CDR3 sequences; about 24% are singletons. From germline, CDR1 is SGHTA and CDR2 FQGNSA. This CDR3 is built from 13 residues. V gave up 2 bases and J gave up 6 bases, with 10 bases separating them. This entry belongs to a study of T cell repertoires in cytomegalovirus infection. Study at large: CMV infection plus the matching HLA type was flagged by public TCR beta signatures.

The chain joins TRBV7-2 to TRBJ1-2; D not resolved. The TCR was taken from a human donor in good health (CMV status not recorded). Some clones in this sample may be carry-over from other donors' samples. The sample in question was CD8+ T cells from cultured PBMCs, obtained from culture after CMV antigen stimulation. The CDR3 bases are TGTGCCAGCAGCTTACAGGCGGCTAATGGCTACACCTTC. It yields the protein CASSLQAANGYTF. Full variable domain (rest looked up from reference TRBV7-2 and TRBJ1-2): GAGVSQSPSNKVTEKGKDVELRCDPISGHTALYWYRQSLGQGLEFLIYFQGNSAPDKSGLPSDRFSAERTGGSVSTLTIQRTQQEDSAVYLCASSLQAANGYTFGSGTRLTVV.